This TCR beta chain comes out of a study of shared clonotypes between healthy human individuals (dated by TCRdb to about 2020). In terms of the full investigation: The cohort included three men and two women between 18 and 49 years of age. For each donor, three plates each were used for CD4 naive and CD4 memory, two plates were used for CD8 naive, and one plate was used for CD8 memory. To estimate repertoire size and how much clonotypes are shared between individuals, the study performed deep sequencing of blood TCR repertoires from a few healthy adults. To increase sequencing depth and limit assay-specific biases, TCR repertoire library preparation and sequencing were carried out by different laboratories using diverse techniques. Per donor, leukapheresis produced somewhere between about 0.94 and 9.5 billion PBMCs.

Using the deep immunoSEQ assay, multiplex PCR amplified TCR CDR3 regions from genomic DNA. Extracted genomic DNA from each cell subset was distributed evenly across all wells of several immunoSEQ 96-well plates, and each plate was treated as a replicate. For sorted subsets, each replicate PCR was loaded with 200 to 250 ng genomic DNA, equivalent to roughly 30,000 T cell genomes. Purified libraries were quantified with a Qubit 3.0 fluorometer, sized on a Bioanalyzer 2100, and re-quantified with the KAPA Library Quantification kit. Every immunoSEQ 96-well plate was sequenced on a dedicated single-read 150-cycle Illumina NextSeq 550 flow cell. On the study's bioinformatics: Because only junctional sequences without quality scores were contained in the immunoSEQ output, filtering matching that applied to full-length reads could not be performed. Sequences were annotated with PyIR, a Python wrapper for IgBLAST v1.9, using IMGT germline references to assign V/J genes and CDR3. Reads were removed for weak V/J assignments (E-value above 1e-6), missing CDR3, stop codons, out-of-frame junctions, or ambiguous translated residues. V3J clonotypes were defined as sequences sharing the same inferred V gene, J gene, and CDR3 amino acid sequence. Percentage overlap between repertoires was computed as shared unique clonotypes divided by the size of the smaller repertoire. RTK rarefaction, the Chao1 estimator, and Recon v2.1 estimates of unobserved clonotypes were used to assess repertoire richness. OLGA was used to compute generation probabilities for all TCRbeta clonotypes that the gDNA method yielded from a few donors. The clones in this table, taken by TCRdb from immuneACCESS, are in-frame only. Not every clone is retained; where verified, under half of the shortfall comes from an unresolved V gene, and the cause of the rest is unknown. V and J calls and clone size come straight from that table; D and trimming were deduced from the DNA. The sample table shows over 2,000,000 clones, and around 93% are seen once. Of the sample, approximately 1.7% is held by the ten largest clones.

Results and caveats for the whole study, not just this receptor: Larger estimated clonotype richness was generally found for naive subsets than for memory subsets. Only blood was sampled, and tissue TCR repertoires likely differ from those in blood. Compared with non-shared clonotypes, clonotypes shared by all four sorted-subset donors had higher generation probabilities. Approximately 4.8% of naive CD4, 3.5% of naive CD8, about 2.4% of memory CD4, and 0.4% of memory CD8 clonotypes were shared across several donors. Even with the large sequencing depth, rarefaction of the sorted-subset datasets indicated that sequencing was incomplete. Pairwise subsampling indicated that sequencing depth was expected to affect the degree of clonotype sharing among donors. The small number of donors limited the genetic and exposure-history diversity represented.

CD8 naive samples were obtained by positive selection for CCR7 among CD45RO-negative cells, yielding a CD45RA+CCR7+ population from which TemRA cells were excluded. The donors were healthy, HIV-negative adults who had no recently reported acute infections or vaccinations. Only Caucasian adults living in Nashville, Tennessee, USA were represented among the donors. Blood was collected by leukapheresis, and PBMCs were isolated by Ficoll-Histopaque density gradient centrifugation and then cryopreserved in liquid nitrogen vapor phase. Analytical flow cytometry was used to check the purity and quantity of each magnetically sorted T cell population. Genomic DNA was isolated from each sorted fraction and quantified by UV absorbance on a Nanodrop 2000c. Comments on this clone: It has no known antigen specificity. No base-level quality is on record; no much larger clone is a single base apart.

The germline V gene provides CDR1 SGHAT and CDR2 FQNNGV. Taken from cysteine to phenylalanine, the CDR3 has 15 residues. Of all the DNA, just the CDR3 is kept, 45 bases in frame from base 1. V is clipped by 1 base and J by 1 base, and the sequence between their germline boundaries is 10 bases long. The chain is made from TRBV11-2 and TRBJ2-5; the D gene identity is not certain. This receptor was taken from a man in his late teens or twenties in good health. Some clones in this sample may be carry-over from other donors' samples. What was sequenced was naive CD8+ T cells from PBMCs. This specimen's cell subset or site label, per the study, means: CD45RA+CCR7+. The CDR3 sequence is CASSLGRWGQETQYF. The bases read TGTGCCAGCAGCTTAGGACGGTGGGGCCAAGAGACCCAGTACTTC.